These 19 T cell receptor beta chains originate from one sample sequenced in a study of T cells in Graves' hyperthyroidism and ophthalmopathy. It was RNA transcripts that yielded the amplified TCR beta CDR3 regions. Researchers ran a first-round RT-PCR on the TCR CDR3 using the HTBI primer set. TCRdb ran MiXCR on the multiplex PCR reads and lists one entry per CDR3 protein. Among approximately 740,000 distinct CDR3 sequences, about 15% were seen once, and the ten largest hold about 10%. The specimen sequenced was blood. These receptors originate from a woman under 30 with Graves' hyperthyroidism.

The chain combines TRBV19 with TRBJ1-4, with D hard to call. This CDR3 contains 11 residues. Germline assignment: CDR1 LNHDA and CDR2 SQIVND (reference sequence). The V end lost 7 bases, the J end lost 8 bases, and 8 bases lay between the germline ends. The CDR3 reads CASTEGEKLFF. The CDR3 nucleotides read TGTGCCAGTACGGAAGGGGAAAAACTGTTTTTT.

This clonotype showed up many times. This chain uses TRBV5-5 with TRBJ2-7, with D maybe TRBD1 (7 bases). CDR1 and CDR2 (germline): SGHKS, YYEKEE (reference sequence). The ends were cut back, 2 bases at V and 12 bases at J, with 24 bases in the middle. The CDR3 is made up of 15 amino acids. The CDR3 region is CASSLTGTAGLMRYF. The CDR3 DNA follows: TGTGCCAGCAGCTTAACCGGGACAGCTGGACTAATGCGGTACTTC.

The chain combines TRBV29-1 with TRBJ2-3; 7 positions agree with TRBD2. The germline gives CDR1 SQVTM, CDR2 ANQGSEA. With 1 base clipped from V and 4 bases from J, the junction kept 8 bases outside the gene matches. The CDR3 covers 15 residues. The CDR3 spells CSVEGRGRLSDTQYF. The CDR3 nucleotides read TGCAGCGTTGAAGGGCGGGGGAGGCTTTCAGATACGCAGTATTTT.

This clonotype occurred a few times. The chain joins TRBV20-1 to TRBJ2-3; D call uncertain. Trimming removed 4 bases from V and 2 bases from J, with 19 bases in between. The CDR3 extends over 16 amino acids. CDR1 and CDR2 (germline): DFQATT, SNEGSKA (reference sequence). CDR3 nucleotides: TGCAGTGCTATTAGGTGGGAAACTACACTCACAGATACGCAGTATTTT. Translated, it gives CSAIRWETTLTDTQYF.

This clonotype has ten or more counts. The chain carries TRBV2 and TRBJ2-5, with 7 positions matching TRBD2. Germline lookup yields CDR1 SNHLY and CDR2 FYNNEI. V shed 6 bases and J 4 bases; nucleotides not matched to a gene: 11. This CDR3 has 15 residues. The CDR3 region has the DNA TGTGCCAGCAGCAAAGAGGGTACGGGAGGAGAGACCCAGTACTTC. Its translation: CASSKEGTGGETQYF.

A few counts support this clonotype. The chain joins TRBV6-1 to TRBJ2-2; a weak D match, TRBD1 (7 bases). CDR3 length: 15 amino acids. V was shortened by 7 bases and J by 8 bases, with 20 bases between the two germline ends. Germline CDR1 is MNHNS and CDR2 is SASEGT. The CDR3 here is CASIKGAGGTGELFF. CDR3 coding DNA: TGTGCCAGCATCAAGGGGGCCGGGGGCACTGGGGAGCTGTTTTTT.

This clonotype was counted many times. The J gene is TRBJ1-1, the V gene TRBV12-3 or TRBV12-4; maybe TRBD1 (5 bases). CDR3 length: 14 residues. The V end was cut by 3 bases, the J end by 5 bases, with 13 bases between. In DNA form, the CDR3 reads TGTGCCAGCAGTTTGGGGGGGGTTCGGACTGAAGCTTTCTTT. This translates into CASSLGGVRTEAFF.

The chain couples TRBV27 to TRBJ1-4; 7 positions match TRBD1. Losses at the gene ends were 4 bases for V and 6 bases for J; bases not matched to a gene: 8. Germline loops: CDR1 MNHEY, CDR2 SMNVEV (reference sequence). The CDR3 runs 15 residues. The CDR3 sequence: CASSSEGQKDEKLFF. The CDR3, as DNA: TGTGCCAGCAGTTCCGAGGGACAGAAGGATGAAAAACTGTTTTTT.

The V and J genes are TRBV2 and TRBJ1-1; D remains ambiguous. Trimming removed 4 bases at V and 11 bases at J, with 11 bases between. The CDR3 totals 11 residues. Germline V CDR1 and CDR2: SNHLY, FYNNEI. The CDR3 is CASSVVDRAFF. The CDR3 DNA reads TGTGCCAGCAGTGTAGTGGACCGGGCTTTCTTT. Based on the CDR3 plus reference TRBV2 and TRBJ1-1, the full variable domain is EPEVTQTPSHQVTQMGQEVILRCVPISNHLYFYWYRQILGQKVEFLVSFYNNEISEKSEIFDDQFSVERPDGSNFTLKIRSTKLEDSAMYFCASSVVDRAFFGQGTRLTVV.

This clonotype was recorded many times. The chain joins TRBV2 to TRBJ2-3; 7 bases agree with TRBD2. CDR1 SNHLY and CDR2 FYNNEI come from the germline V gene. Germline trimming cut 8 bases from V and 5 bases from J; bases unmatched to any gene: 13. The CDR3 contains 15 residues. The CDR3 nucleotides are TGTGCCAGCGCACGGACTTGCGGGAGAAGAGATACGCAGTATTTT. This translates into CASARTCGRRDTQYF.

This clonotype was observed a few times. The chain carries TRBV10-3 and TRBJ2-1, with TRBD2 identical over 13 bases. The germline CDR1 and CDR2 sequences are ENHRY and SYGVKD. The ends lost 8 bases at V and 8 bases at J; junction bases unmatched: 6. CDR3 length equals 14 residues. The CDR3 sequence is CAIGTSGRADEQFF. DNA for the CDR3: TGTGCCATCGGAACTAGCGGGAGGGCCGATGAGCAGTTCTTC.

This clonotype has more than one count but fewer than ten. In nucleotides, the CDR3 is TGCAGTGCCCCCGACAGGACTGCGAACACCGGGGAGCTGTTTTTT. This codes for CSAPDRTANTGELFF. This rearrangement joins TRBV20-1 to TRBJ2-2; a weak D match, TRBD1 (6 bases). Germline loops: CDR1 DFQATT, CDR2 SNEGSKA (reference sequence). V was trimmed by 6 bases and J by 0 bases, leaving 14 bases between them. There are 15 residues in the CDR3.

This clonotype was found a few times. The chain carries TRBV4-2 and TRBJ1-1; a possible D gene is TRBD1 (6 bases). This CDR3 is 14 amino acids long. Deletions cut 5 bases from V and 4 bases from J, with 14 bases between. Germline loops: CDR1 LGHNA, CDR2 YNFKEQ. DNA of the CDR3: TGTGCCAGCAGCTTGGGGGCCGGGAGCACTGAAGCTTTCTTT. Its protein is CASSLGAGSTEAFF.

There are a few counts of this clonotype. The V and J genes are TRBV6-2 or TRBV6-3 and TRBJ2-7; 9 nucleotides align to TRBD2. CDR3 length: 13 residues. With 5 bases clipped from V and 7 bases from J, the junction kept 6 bases outside the gene matches. Germline V gives CDR1 MNHEY, CDR2 SVGEGT. The CDR3 DNA follows: TGTGCCAGCAGTCACGGGACTAGCTATGAGCAGTACTTC. It codes for CASSHGTSYEQYF.

CDR3 loop: CASKGGLRNIQYF. The CDR3, as DNA: TGTGCCAGCAAAGGGGGCCTCAGGAACATTCAGTACTTC. This rearrangement joins TRBV28 to TRBJ2-4; 7 bases map to TRBD1. CDR3 length: 13 residues. The trim removed 7 bases at V and 7 bases at J, leaving 7 bases unmatched. Per the germline V gene, CDR1 is MDHEN and CDR2 is SYDVKM.

This clonotype was seen ten or more times. The genes are TRBV20-1 and TRBJ2-7, with 7 bases identical to TRBD1. CDR3 length: 14 amino acids. Looked up from germline, CDR1 is DFQATT and CDR2 is SNEGSKA (reference sequence). Trimming took 0 bases from V and 4 from J; bases not matched to a gene: 6. CDR3 in amino acids: CSARDGTARYEQYF. As DNA, the CDR3 is TGCAGTGCTAGAGACGGGACAGCCCGATACGAGCAGTACTTC.

This clonotype was observed a handful of times. The rearrangement uses TRBV20-1 and TRBJ2-2; no firm D call. CDR1 is DFQATT and CDR2 is SNEGSKA in the germline V gene (reference sequence). The CDR3 has 14 amino acids. V was shortened by 2 bases and J by 4 bases, with 11 bases between the two germline ends. The CDR3 DNA sequence: TGCAGTGCTAGATCCCCCCGGTTCACCGGGGAGCTGTTTTTT. Protein product: CSARSPRFTGELFF.

V and J are TRBV20-1 and TRBJ1-4, with TRBD1 matching 9 bases. The CDR3 runs to 16 residues. Germline CDR1 DFQATT, CDR2 SNEGSKA (reference sequence). V lost 3 bases, J lost 2 bases, and 7 bases stayed unmatched. CDR3 bases: TGCAGTGCTAGCCCTGGACAGGGGCCGACTAATGAAAAACTGTTTTTT. This gives the protein CSASPGQGPTNEKLFF.

The chain has TRBV7-9 and TRBJ2-1; 7 positions match TRBD2. Germline CDR1 reads SEHNR; CDR2 reads FQNEAQ (reference sequence). The junction had 8 bases not matched to a gene; V was cut back by 1 base and J by 8 bases. The CDR3 totals 15 residues. The CDR3 loop is CASSLVLAGTDEQFF. The CDR3 nucleotides read TGTGCCAGCAGCTTAGTCTTAGCGGGCACCGATGAGCAGTTCTTC.